This is a list of T cell receptor beta chains from one sample in a study of identifying expanded T cells in peripheral blood. The repertoire was sequenced with immunoSEQ multiplex PCR; TCRdb's copy has only in-frame clones and lacks some. The table has under 70,000 clones, more than 70% seen once. Specimen: blood. The source of these receptors is a person aged 18 to 70 in good health. Each CDR3 is given with its conserved first and last residue. The order of the fields is V gene, J gene, clone size, D gene, CDR3 protein, CDR3 DNA. A D gene is named only where the DNA matches it firmly. Clone sizes are given selectively: once, few, many, or a class where the clone is expanded.

TRBV19	TRBJ2-7	.	.	CASSGRDGPYYEQYF	TGTGCCAGTAGCGGCCGGGACGGACCGTACTACGAGCAGTACTTC
TRBV7-9	TRBJ2-5	.	.	CASSLAREQVQYF	TGTGCCAGCAGCTTAGCGAGGGAACAGGTCCAGTACTTC
TRBV6-5	TRBJ2-5	once	.	CAGGRETQYF	TGTGCCGGGGGCAGGGAGACCCAGTACTTC
TRBV28	TRBJ2-3	.	.	CASSTSGPDTQYF	TGTGCCAGCAGTACCAGCGGGCCAGATACGCAGTATTTT
TRBV21-1	TRBJ1-6	.	.	CASSKERGHSPLHF	TGTGCCAGCAGCAAAGAGAGGGGCCATTCACCCCTCCACTTT
TRBV7-6	TRBJ2-1	.	TRBD2	CASSPRTSGSTEQFF	TGTGCCAGCAGCCCACGGACTAGCGGGAGTACTGAGCAGTTCTTC
TRBV28	TRBJ1-5	.	.	CASSKRDAGYQPQHF	TGTGCCAGCAGTAAGCGGGACGCGGGGTATCAGCCCCAGCATTTT
TRBV30	TRBJ1-5	.	TRBD1	CAWSVTGDQPQHF	TGTGCCTGGAGTGTAACAGGGGATCAGCCCCAGCATTTT
TRBV19	TRBJ2-7	.	TRBD2	CASSSGTSGRARQYF	TGTGCCAGTAGTTCCGGGACTAGCGGGAGGGCCAGGCAGTACTTC
TRBV7-9	TRBJ1-3	.	TRBD1	CASSSPGQGRNTIYF	TGTGCCAGCAGCTCCCCGGGACAGGGGAGAAACACCATATATTTT
TRBV7-3	TRBJ2-3	once	.	CASSLGTDTQYF	TGTGCCAGCAGCCTGGGAACAGATACGCAGTATTTT
TRBV21-1	TRBJ1-1	.	.	CASIRQGRRNTEAFF	TGTGCCAGCATACGGCAGGGGCGTAGGAACACTGAAGCTTTCTTT
TRBV6-5	TRBJ1-1	.	.	CASSYSSGSEAFF	TGTGCCAGCAGTTACTCCTCGGGGTCTGAAGCTTTCTTT
TRBV5-1	TRBJ2-7	.	.	CASSLGGGPPGVDEQYF	TGCGCCAGCAGCTTGGGTGGGGGCCCTCCAGGGGTGGACGAGCAGTACTTC
TRBV27	TRBJ2-7	.	.	CASSLAEGYEQYF	TGTGCCAGCAGTTTAGCCGAAGGCTACGAGCAGTACTTC
TRBV7-2	TRBJ1-1	.	.	CASSLDGGTTEAFF	TGTGCCAGCAGCTTAGACGGTGGGACCACTGAAGCTTTCTTT
TRBV7-2	TRBJ2-7	.	.	CASSLFGVEQYF	TGTGCCAGCAGCTTATTCGGTGTGGAGCAGTACTTC
TRBV18	TRBJ2-3	.	.	CASSPTGYTDTQYF	TGTGCCAGCTCACCGACAGGATACACAGATACGCAGTATTTT
TRBV9	TRBJ2-7	.	TRBD1	CASSVATGGAAYEQYF	TGTGCCAGCAGCGTAGCGACAGGGGGCGCCGCCTACGAGCAGTACTTC
TRBV5-1	TRBJ2-1	.	TRBD1	CASSLGGTGSNEQFF	TGCGCCAGCAGCTTGGGCGGGACAGGGTCCAATGAGCAGTTCTTC
TRBV7-9	TRBJ2-7	.	.	CASSLVLDAVDYEQYF	TGTGCCAGCAGCTTAGTTCTGGACGCGGTGGACTACGAGCAGTACTTC
TRBV19	TRBJ1-2	.	.	CASSIDRLGVRTGYTF	TGTGCCAGTAGTATAGATCGGCTCGGGGTTCGCACGGGCTACACCTTC
TRBV21-1	TRBJ2-1	.	.	CASSKRPGLAHRYNEQFF	TGTGCCAGCAGCAAACGCCCCGGACTAGCCCACCGATACAATGAGCAGTTCTTC
TRBV11-1	TRBJ2-7	.	TRBD1	CASSHDRGAYEQYF	TGTGCCAGCAGCCACGACAGGGGGGCCTACGAGCAGTACTTC
TRBV4-3	TRBJ2-7	.	TRBD1	CASSHRTGDEQYF	TGCGCCAGCAGCCATAGGACAGGGGACGAGCAGTACTTC
TRBV5-6	TRBJ1-2	.	.	CASSFQPTGGYTF	TGTGCCAGCAGCTTTCAGCCAACCGGGGGCTACACCTTC
TRBV6-1	TRBJ2-1	once	.	CASNRQGLYNEQFF	TGTGCCAGCAACCGCCAGGGACTTTACAATGAGCAGTTCTTC
TRBV19	TRBJ1-1	.	TRBD1	CASSRRQGAVTEAFF	TGTGCCAGTAGCCGTAGACAGGGGGCGGTCACTGAAGCTTTCTTT
TRBV10-1	TRBJ1-6	.	.	CATQNSYNSPLHF	TGCGCCACACAGAATTCCTATAATTCACCCCTCCACTTT
TRBV28	TRBJ2-2	.	.	CATRELNTGELFF	TGTGCCACCCGGGAGTTGAACACCGGGGAGCTGTTTTTT
TRBV28	TRBJ1-1	.	.	CASSRRGPLGVPEAFF	TGTGCCAGCAGTAGACGGGGACCTCTGGGGGTGCCTGAAGCTTTCTTT
TRBV18	TRBJ2-1	.	TRBD1	CASRGTGENEQFF	TGTGCCAGTCGCGGGACAGGGGAAAATGAGCAGTTCTTC
TRBV2	TRBJ2-1	.	.	CASATGVGGPQFF	TGTGCCAGCGCGACTGGGGTTGGTGGCCCTCAGTTCTTC
TRBV7-3	TRBJ2-5	.	TRBD2	CASSLLAGVQETQYF	TGTGCCAGCAGCTTACTAGCGGGTGTCCAAGAGACCCAGTACTTC
TRBV10-2	TRBJ2-7	.	.	CASSRDAPAEQYF	TGCGCCAGCTCCAGGGACGCCCCGGCCGAGCAGTACTTC
TRBV29-1	TRBJ2-1	.	.	CSARDIGNEQFF	TGCAGCGCCCGGGACATCGGCAATGAGCAGTTCTTC
TRBV7-8	TRBJ1-4	.	TRBD1	CASSFRRTGGEKLFF	TGTGCCAGCAGCTTTAGAAGGACAGGGGGTGAAAAACTGTTTTTT
TRBV7-3	TRBJ2-1	.	.	CASSLGLANEQFF	TGTGCCAGCAGCTTAGGTCTAGCCAATGAGCAGTTCTTC
TRBV7-2	TRBJ1-5	.	TRBD1	CASSLGSGTGVQPQHF	TGTGCCAGCAGCTTGGGGTCCGGGACAGGGGTTCAGCCCCAGCATTTT
TRBV7-2	TRBJ2-3	.	.	CASSLALADTQYF	TGTGCCAGCAGCTTAGCTCTAGCAGATACGCAGTATTTT
TRBV7-9	TRBJ1-2	.	.	CASSLGGENYGYTF	TGTGCCAGCAGCTTAGGAGGAGAGAACTATGGCTACACCTTC
TRBV29-1	TRBJ1-1	once	.	CSVETYRLYTEAFF	TGCAGCGTTGAAACGTACAGGTTATACACTGAAGCTTTCTTT
TRBV28	TRBJ1-2	.	.	CASSLPGRNYGYTF	TGTGCCAGCAGTTTGCCCGGGAGGAATTATGGCTACACCTTC
TRBV13	TRBJ2-7	.	TRBD2	CASSSSERGIPYEQYF	TGTGCCAGCAGCTCGAGCGAGCGGGGGATTCCCTACGAGCAGTACTTC
TRBV4-1	TRBJ2-7	.	TRBD1	CASSQGRQGGGYEQYF	TGCGCCAGCAGCCAAGGAAGACAGGGGGGTGGATACGAGCAGTACTTC
TRBV7-5	TRBJ2-3	.	.	CVRSLAGGTDTQYF	TGTGTCAGAAGCTTAGCAGGGGGCACAGATACGCAGTATTTT
TRBV9	TRBJ2-7	.	.	CASSDGGGLSYEQYF	TGTGCCAGCAGCGACGGAGGGGGGCTCTCCTACGAGCAGTACTTC
TRBV6-4	TRBJ2-2	medium-sized	TRBD2	CASSASGDTGELFF	TGTGCCAGCAGTGCTAGCGGAGACACCGGGGAGCTGTTTTTT
TRBV29-1	TRBJ1-1	.	TRBD1	CSVKQGEENTEAFF	TGCAGCGTTAAACAGGGGGAAGAGAACACTGAAGCTTTCTTT
TRBV2	TRBJ2-1	.	.	CASSDPASSYNEQFF	TGTGCCAGCAGTGACCCGGCGAGCTCCTACAATGAGCAGTTCTTC
TRBV5-1	TRBJ2-7	many	.	CASSLESGGFYEQYF	TGCGCCAGCAGCTTAGAATCGGGCGGGTTTTACGAGCAGTACTTC
TRBV7-9	TRBJ2-2	.	.	CASSLAGDTGELFF	TGTGCCAGCAGCTTAGCGGGGGACACCGGGGAGCTGTTTTTT
TRBV5-1	TRBJ2-5	.	.	CASSPSGGGMGQYF	TGCGCCAGCTCCCCGTCAGGGGGGGGGATGGGGCAGTACTTC